This TCR beta chain was documented in a study of T cells after somatic rescue of genetic block. Produced via immunoSEQ multiplex PCR; TCRdb's table is partial and in-frame only. The sample shows about 67,000 clones, about 90% of them seen only once. Germline V gene sequence: CDR1 MDHEN, CDR2 SYDVKM. The CDR3 sequence is 13 residues long. Trimming took 3 bases from V and 5 from J, leaving 10 bases between them. This sequence joins TRBV28 and TRBJ2-5; D unclear. The source material was peripheral blood mononuclear cells (PBMCs). The sequence was obtained from a middle-aged man. CDR3 in DNA: TGTGCCAGCAGTTTCGGCCTCCGGGAGACCCAGTACTTC. This sequence encodes CASSFGLRETQYF.